This T cell receptor (beta chain) was profiled in a study of identical twins. Study observations and caveats: Shared out-of-frame alpha sequences (those common to twins) showed excess low generation probability.

The CDR3 consists of 14 residues. Per the germline V gene, CDR1 is MDHEN and CDR2 is SYDVKM. V was pared by 4 bases and J by 6 bases, with 13 bases between. From the 5' RACE reads, TCRdb called clonotypes with MiXCR, one entry per CDR3 protein. The table includes 1,800,000 or so distinct CDR3 sequences, under 35% detected once. Note on this clonotype: Its antigen is unknown.

Input material: cord blood. This TCR was recovered from a newborn girl in good health. V gene TRBV28 combines with J gene TRBJ2-1, with no clear D. The CDR3 spells CASSSLPPSNEQFF. Here the CDR3 DNA reads TGTGCCAGCAGTTCCCTCCCCCCCAGCAATGAGCAGTTCTTC.